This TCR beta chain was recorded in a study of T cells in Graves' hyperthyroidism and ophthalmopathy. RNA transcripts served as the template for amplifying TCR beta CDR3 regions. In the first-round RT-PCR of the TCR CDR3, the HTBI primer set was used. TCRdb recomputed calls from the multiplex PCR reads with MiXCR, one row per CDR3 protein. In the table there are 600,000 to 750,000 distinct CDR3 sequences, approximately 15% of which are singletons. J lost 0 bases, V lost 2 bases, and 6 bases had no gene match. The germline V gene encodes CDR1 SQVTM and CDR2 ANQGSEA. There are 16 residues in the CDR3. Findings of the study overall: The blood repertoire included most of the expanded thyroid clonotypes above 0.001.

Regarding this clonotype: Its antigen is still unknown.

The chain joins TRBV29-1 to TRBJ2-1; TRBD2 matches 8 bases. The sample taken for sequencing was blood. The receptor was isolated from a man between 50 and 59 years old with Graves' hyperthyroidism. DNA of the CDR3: TGCAGCGTTGAACCCTCGGGAGGGGACTCCTACAATGAGCAGTTCTTC. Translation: CSVEPSGGDSYNEQFF.